These 25 T cell receptor beta chains share one sample of origin, sequenced in a study of blood T cell repertoires in COVID-19. The assay was immunoSEQ multiplex PCR, and TCRdb's table has in-frame clones only and misses some. The sample consists of about 210,000 clones, 80% to 90% of them appearing once. Source material: PBMCs or T cells enriched from blood (not recorded which). Receptors were obtained from a man under 40 in a cohort exposed to, infected with or recovered from COVID-19 (not recorded which).

The chain is built from TRBV6-4 and TRBJ2-6, with 9 bases that match TRBD1. CDR3 size: 18 residues. The J segment lost 2 bases and the V segment lost 2 bases, leaving 7 bases of the junction unmatched. Per the germline V gene, CDR1 is MRHNA and CDR2 is SNTAGT. The CDR3 is CASSDRDRVDPGANVLTF. The CDR3 bases are TGTGCCAGCAGTGACCGGGACAGGGTGGACCCTGGGGCCAACGTCCTGACTTTC.

Here the CDR3 reads CASSQAPPRGVGNEQFF. CDR3 nucleotide sequence: TGCGCCAGCAGCCAGGCCCCTCCGAGAGGCGTAGGCAATGAGCAGTTCTTC. The chain employs TRBV4-1 and TRBJ2-1; unclear D gene. The germline CDR1 and CDR2 sequences are MGHRA and YSYEKL. With 3 bases removed from V and 6 bases from J, the gap between germline ends came to 21 bases. This CDR3 region has 17 residues.

The chain links TRBV9 to TRBJ2-7; 7 bases are shared with TRBD1. J was trimmed by 3 bases and V by 4 bases; bases with no gene match: 7. The CDR3 is 14 amino acids. CDR1 SGDLS and CDR2 YYNGEE come from the germline V gene. The CDR3 DNA follows: TGTGCCAGCAGCCCCACCGGGACAGTCTACGAGCAGTACTTC. It codes for CASSPTGTVYEQYF. The complete variable domain, with remaining parts taken from reference TRBV9 and TRBJ2-7, reads DSGVTQTPKHLITATGQRVTLRCSPRSGDLSVYWYQQSLDQGLQFLIQYYNGEERAKGNILERFSAQQFPDLHSELNLSSLELGDSALYFCASSPTGTVYEQYFGPGTRLTVT.

This chain uses TRBV6-2 or TRBV6-3 with TRBJ2-3, with 10 bases fitting TRBD2. The germline V gene encodes CDR1 MNHEY and CDR2 SVGEGT. V was clipped by 3 bases and J by 5 bases; unmatched bases: 8. CDR3 length: 16 amino acids. This CDR3 reads CASSYTSGISGDTQYF. CDR3 DNA sequence: TGTGCCAGCAGTTATACTAGCGGGATCTCAGGAGATACGCAGTATTTT.

This rearrangement joins TRBV5-1 to TRBJ1-1; 11 nucleotides line up with TRBD1. Germline CDR1 SGHRS, CDR2 YFSETQ. This CDR3 is 14 amino acids long. V shed 3 bases, J shed 6 bases, and the junction held 4 bases outside the gene matches. The CDR3 DNA reads TGCGCCAGCAGCTGGGGACAGGGGGGCGCTGAAGCTTTCTTT. It translates to CASSWGQGGAEAFF.

V usage is TRBV7-9 and J usage is TRBJ2-7; D might be TRBD1 (6 bases). The germline gives CDR1 SEHNR, CDR2 FQNEAQ (reference sequence). V shed 1 base and J shed 5 bases, with 9 bases lying between them. This CDR3 region has 13 residues. The CDR3 region has the DNA TGTGCCAGCAGCTTAGACAGGGCGGACGAGCAGTACTTC. It is translated as CASSLDRADEQYF.

This rearrangement joins TRBV15 to TRBJ1-5; D might be TRBD1 (6 bases). CDR1 is LNHNV and CDR2 is YYDKDF in the germline V gene (reference sequence). V was shortened by 3 bases and J by 1 base, with 13 bases between the two germline ends. The CDR3 runs to 16 residues. CDR3 DNA sequence: TGTGCCACCAGCAGGTCTGTAGGGGGAAGCAATCAGCCCCAGCATTTT. As protein: CATSRSVGGSNQPQHF. Full variable domain (missing parts from reference TRBV15 and TRBJ1-5): DAMVIQNPRYQVTQFGKPVTLSCSQTLNHNVMYWYQQKSSQAPKLLFHYYDKDFNNEADTPDNFQSRRPNTSFCFLDIRSPGLGDTAMYLCATSRSVGGSNQPQHFGDGTRLSIL.

This chain joins TRBV9 and TRBJ1-1, with D possibly TRBD1 on 5 matching bases. Germline CDR1 and CDR2: SGDLS and YYNGEE. Trimming shortened V by 4 bases and J by 6 bases, and 10 bases separated the two germline ends. The CDR3 is 12 residues long. This CDR3 reads CASSSLGAEAFF. For the CDR3, the DNA is TGTGCCAGCAGCTCTCTAGGGGCTGAAGCTTTCTTT.

In regard to this clone: Other nucleotide sequences in the sample specify the same CDR3. This chain links TRBV12-3 or TRBV12-4 with TRBJ1-1, with D perhaps TRBD1 (5 bases). CDR3 size: 13 residues. Trimming removed 3 bases from V and 5 bases from J, with 10 bases in between. CDR3 nucleotides: TGTGCCAGCAGTTTTGGGGGGGAGACTGAAGCTTTCTTT. This sequence encodes CASSFGGETEAFF.

On this clone itself: The limits of the CDR3 on the DNA are not certain, so only TCRdb's listed CDR3 is given. J is TRBJ2-2 and V is TRBV21-1; the table assigns TRBD2, which was not confirmed against the DNA. TRBV21-1 is described as a pseudogene. The CDR3 length is 18 residues, termini included. CDR3 sequence: CAPVASGASGRRAGELFF.

This chain links TRBV5-6 with TRBJ2-3; TRBD2 matches at 10 bases. Germline V CDR1 and CDR2: SGHDT, YYEEEE. V lost 7 bases, J lost 1 base, and 0 bases stayed unmatched. CDR3 length: 13 residues. DNA for the CDR3: TGTGCCAGCGGACTAGCGGGCACAGATACGCAGTATTTT. Encoded protein: CASGLAGTDTQYF.

The DNA for the CDR3 is TGTGCCAGCAGCCTTATATACGGAGGAACCAATGAGCAGTTCTTC. The encoded protein is CASSLIYGGTNEQFF. The V gene is TRBV28, the J gene TRBJ2-1; possibly TRBD2 for D (5 bases). V shed 6 bases and J shed 6 bases, with 18 bases lying between them. The CDR3 is 15 amino acids. The germline V gene encodes CDR1 MDHEN and CDR2 SYDVKM.

The rearrangement links TRBV5-1 to TRBJ1-2, with unresolved D. The germline V and J ends were trimmed by 4 bases and 1 base, with 29 bases remaining between them. Germline CDR1 reads SGHRS; CDR2 reads YFSETQ. The CDR3 covers 20 residues. CDR3 sequence (DNA): TGCGCCAGCAGCCATCTGCCCCCCGGGCCCCTGGGAGGAGGTAACTATGGCTACACCTTC. Encoded protein: CASSHLPPGPLGGGNYGYTF.

V gene TRBV11-2 combines with J gene TRBJ2-1, with 9 bases lining up with TRBD2. The germline V gene encodes CDR1 SGHAT and CDR2 FQNNGV. Unmatched junction bases numbered 6, after V lost 0 bases and J lost 6 bases. The length of the CDR3 is 16 residues. Here the CDR3 DNA reads TGTGCCAGCAGCTTAGATTCCCTAGCGGGACCCAATGAGCAGTTCTTC. It translates to CASSLDSLAGPNEQFF. The whole variable domain, filled in from reference TRBV11-2 and TRBJ2-1, reads EAGVAQSPRYKIIEKRQSVAFWCNPISGHATLYWYQQILGQGPKLLIQFQNNGVVDDSQLPKDRFSAERLKGVDSTLKIQPAKLEDSAVYLCASSLDSLAGPNEQFFGPGTRLTVL.

The chain joins TRBV5-1 to TRBJ2-7; possibly TRBD2 for D (5 bases). V was pared by 0 bases and J by 3 bases, with 13 bases between. The germline V gene has CDR1 SGHRS and CDR2 YFSETQ. CDR3 length equals 15 residues. As DNA, the CDR3 is TGCGCCAGCAGCTTGGCTGCGGGCAGATTCTACGAGCAGTACTTC. Translated: CASSLAAGRFYEQYF.

The chain has TRBV7-2 and TRBJ1-3; no clear D gene. Trimming left V 5 bases short and J 3 bases short, with 8 bases between. CDR1 is SGHTA, CDR2 FQGNSA, per germline. This CDR3 is 13 amino acids long. CDR3 sequence (DNA): TGTGCCAGCAGCGGAGAGGGTGGAAACACCATATATTTT. Translating it yields CASSGEGGNTIYF. Full variable domain (missing parts from reference TRBV7-2 and TRBJ1-3): GAGVSQSPSNKVTEKGKDVELRCDPISGHTALYWYRQSLGQGLEFLIYFQGNSAPDKSGLPSDRFSAERTGGSVSTLTIQRTQQEDSAVYLCASSGEGGNTIYFGEGSWLTVV.

The chain has TRBV6-1 and TRBJ2-3; 14 bases map to TRBD2. Trimming cost V 5 bases and J 5 bases; bases outside gene matches: 12. The CDR3 has 18 amino acids. Germline CDR1 reads MNHNS; CDR2 reads SASEGT. The CDR3 loop reads CASSKGTSGSRWVDTQYF. CDR3 in DNA: TGTGCCAGCAGTAAAGGGACTAGCGGGAGTCGATGGGTAGATACGCAGTATTTT.

The chain uses TRBV27 and TRBJ2-7; D gene ambiguous. The CDR3 sequence is 15 residues long. Trimming pared 6 bases from V and 0 bases from J, leaving 15 bases between. The V gene's germline CDR1 is MNHEY and CDR2 SMNVEV (reference sequence). Written as DNA, the CDR3 is TGTGCCAGCAGCCTCACGTCGAGGAGCTCCTACGAGCAGTACTTC. Translation: CASSLTSRSSYEQYF.

The chain is built from TRBV7-2 and TRBJ2-3; possibly TRBD2 for D (5 bases). The CDR3 covers 16 residues. Trimming took 2 bases from V and 5 from J, leaving 17 bases between them. Germline loops: CDR1 SGHTA, CDR2 FQGNSA. Here the CDR3 DNA reads TGTGCCAGCAGCTTATCCTCGGGAAGGGCAGGAGATACGCAGTATTTT. Translation: CASSLSSGRAGDTQYF. Variable domain in full (rest from reference TRBV7-2 and TRBJ2-3): GAGVSQSPSNKVTEKGKDVELRCDPISGHTALYWYRQSLGQGLEFLIYFQGNSAPDKSGLPSDRFSAERTGGSVSTLTIQRTQQEDSAVYLCASSLSSGRAGDTQYFGPGTRLTVL.

V and J are TRBV12-2 and TRBJ2-7; TRBD1, the table's D call, was not compared with the DNA. TRBV12-2 is reported as a pseudogene. This CDR3 comprises 16 residues. The CDR3 here is CASRFHDSDRDYEQYF. The DNA of the CDR3 is TGTGCAAGTCGCTTCCACGACTCGGACAGAGACTACGAGCAGTACTTC.

The count of this clone is one. V gene TRBV4-1 combines with J gene TRBJ1-2; D call uncertain. The V end was cut by 1 base, the J end by 0 bases, with 9 bases between. Germline assignment: CDR1 MGHRA and CDR2 YSYEKL. CDR3 length equals 15 residues. The CDR3 sequence is CASSQVLGTNYGYTF. The CDR3 DNA reads as TGCGCCAGCAGCCAAGTCCTCGGTACTAACTATGGCTACACCTTC.

The gene calls are TRBV5-8 and TRBJ1-2, with a tentative D call TRBD1 (5 bases). Trimming shortened V by 0 bases and J by 2 bases, and 8 bases separated the two germline ends. The CDR3 is 14 amino acids. Germline V lookup: CDR1 SGHTS, CDR2 YDEGEE. The CDR3, as DNA: TGTGCCAGCAGCTTGGTTGGGGGGAACTATGGCTACACCTTC. This gives the protein CASSLVGGNYGYTF.

The chain links TRBV5-4 to TRBJ2-3; 14 bases line up with TRBD2. Germline V lookup: CDR1 SGHNT, CDR2 YYREEE (reference sequence). The CDR3 runs to 16 residues. The J segment lost 1 base and the V segment lost 3 bases, leaving 1 base of the junction unmatched. The CDR3 loop is CASSSGLAGGTDTQYF. In nucleotides, the CDR3 is TGTGCCAGCAGCTCGGGACTAGCGGGAGGCACAGATACGCAGTATTTT.

This rearrangement joins TRBV7-3 to TRBJ2-2; D may be TRBD2 (6 bases). Germline assignment: CDR1 SGHTA and CDR2 FQGTGA. This CDR3 has 13 residues. V lost 8 bases to trimming and J lost 6 bases, with 13 bases between them. The CDR3 region has the DNA TGTGCCAGCGGTCCCGCGGGACCCGGGGAGCTGTTTTTT. It translates to CASGPAGPGELFF.

This sequence joins TRBV4-1 and TRBJ2-4; D unclear. V was cut by 1 base and J by 0 bases, with 10 bases left in between. Germline V gene data show CDR1 as MGHRA and CDR2 as YSYEKL. CDR3 length: 16 amino acids. CDR3 sequence (DNA): TGCGCCAGCAGCCAAGTTGCCGGTATAGCCAAAAACATTCAGTACTTC. Its translation: CASSQVAGIAKNIQYF.